This TCR beta chain was captured in a study of T cell responses to AZD1222 COVID-19 vaccine. This clone appeared a few times. Sequenced by immunoSEQ multiplex PCR; TCRdb stores in-frame clones only, minus some. The sample includes 150,000 or so clones, roughly nine tenths of them seen just once. CDR3 length equals 16 residues. The gene calls are TRBV21-1 and TRBJ1-3; the listed D gene, TRBD1, was not tested against the DNA. TRBV21-1 is classified as a pseudogene. Sequences were derived from peripheral blood, sampled on day 0 of AZD1222 vaccination. The origin of this receptor is an adult in good health. CDR3 bases: TGTGCCAGCAGCAAACTGTCGGCAGGGGCTGGAAACACCATATATTTT. As protein: CASSKLSAGAGNTIYF.